A selection of T cell receptor beta chains follows, all from one sample in a study of blood T cell repertoires in COVID-19. Sequencing was performed with immunoSEQ multiplex PCR; in TCRdb, only in-frame clones are kept and a portion is missing. The sample contains approximately 170,000 clones, about 81% of which appear only once. Sequenced input: PBMCs or T cells enriched from blood (not recorded which). All receptors derive from a young woman who had recovered from COVID-19. Both conserved end residues are part of each CDR3. The order of the fields is CDR3 length, D gene, clone size, J gene, V gene, CDR3 protein, CDR3 DNA. The D gene is left open where the match is weak. Expanded clones get a size class; other rows say once, few or many, or leave the size out.

13,.,.,TRBJ1-2,TRBV5-1,CASTAGLFNGYTF,TGCGCCAGCACAGCAGGGTTGTTTAACGGCTACACCTTC
16,.,.,TRBJ1-2,TRBV29-1,CSVLRPGQTGDYGYTF,TGCAGCGTCCTTCGGCCCGGACAGACTGGGGACTATGGCTACACCTTC
14,.,.,TRBJ1-6,TRBV6-1,CASSESLINSPLHF,TGTGCCAGCAGTGAAAGCCTGATTAATTCACCCCTCCACTTT
13,TRBD1,.,TRBJ2-7,TRBV30,CAWSVEGAQEQYF,TGTGCCTGGAGTGTAGAGGGGGCCCAAGAGCAGTACTTC
15,TRBD1,once,TRBJ2-7,TRBV6-5,CASSPDRTGTYEQYF,TGTGCCAGCAGCCCGGATCGGACAGGCACCTACGAGCAGTACTTC
17,TRBD2,.,TRBJ2-1,TRBV9,CASSVETSGAGRNEQFF,TGTGCCAGCAGCGTCGAGACTAGCGGCGCCGGGAGGAATGAGCAGTTCTTC
16,TRBD2,.,TRBJ2-1,TRBV27,CASSLHTSGVYNEQFF,TGTGCCAGCAGTTTGCACACTAGCGGGGTCTACAATGAGCAGTTCTTC
15,.,.,TRBJ1-4,TRBV5-1,CASSRSQGAGEKLFF,TGCGCCAGCAGCCGGAGCCAGGGCGCCGGTGAAAAACTGTTTTTT
13,TRBD1,.,TRBJ1-6,TRBV29-1,CSVGQGDNSPLHF,TGCAGCGTAGGACAGGGCGATAATTCACCCCTCCACTTT
11,TRBD2,.,TRBJ2-1,TRBV5-6,CASSMGLEQFF,TGTGCCAGCAGCATGGGACTAGAGCAGTTCTTC
13,TRBD1,.,TRBJ1-5,TRBV6-5,CASSRQGYQPQHF,TGTGCCAGCAGTCGACAGGGATATCAGCCCCAGCATTTT
16,.,.,TRBJ1-6,TRBV5-1,CASSLKPTDEGSPLHF,TGCGCCAGCAGCTTGAAACCGACGGACGAGGGATCACCCCTCCACTTT
12,.,.,TRBJ1-2,TRBV19,CASKRYNYGYTF,TGTGCCTCTAAGCGGTATAACTATGGCTACACCTTC
11,.,.,TRBJ1-2,TRBV5-6,CASGPQGTYTF,TGTGCCAGCGGCCCACAGGGAACCTACACCTTC
16,.,.,TRBJ1-5,TRBV28,CASSPATEYSNQPQHF,TGTGCCAGCAGTCCAGCGACAGAATATAGCAATCAGCCCCAGCATTTT
15,.,.,TRBJ1-6,TRBV6-5,CASSNPSFGDSPLHF,TGTGCCAGCAGTAACCCGAGTTTCGGGGATTCACCCCTCCACTTT
15,.,.,TRBJ1-3,TRBV4-1,CASSQSDSSGNTIYF,TGCGCCAGCAGCCAGAGCGATAGCTCTGGAAACACCATATATTTT
13,.,.,TRBJ2-1,TRBV30,CAWSVGLTDEQFF,TGTGCCTGGAGTGTAGGACTAACCGATGAGCAGTTCTTC
15,.,.,TRBJ2-1,TRBV10-3,CAISELGSGYNEQFF,TGTGCCATCAGTGAGCTTGGTAGCGGTTACAATGAGCAGTTCTTC
18,TRBD2,.,TRBJ2-1,TRBV5-1,CASTGTTSGGDTYNEQFF,TGCGCCAGCACCGGCACGACTAGCGGGGGGGATACCTACAATGAGCAGTTCTTC
14,TRBD2,.,TRBJ2-3,TRBV5-1,CATQLAGSTDTQYF,TGCGCCACCCAGCTAGCGGGGAGCACAGATACGCAGTATTTT
20,TRBD2,.,TRBJ2-3,TRBV9,CASSSPGLAGGPRYTDTQYF,TGTGCCAGCAGCTCCCCGGGACTAGCGGGAGGCCCTCGATACACAGATACGCAGTATTTT
17,TRBD2,.,TRBJ2-6,TRBV7-2,CASSWGLAGSGANVLTF,TGTGCCAGCAGCTGGGGACTAGCGGGATCTGGGGCCAACGTCCTGACTTTT
12,.,.,TRBJ1-1,TRBV7-2,CASSQDMKLAFF,TGTGCCAGCAGTCAGGACATGAAGTTAGCTTTCTTT
18,TRBD1,.,TRBJ1-1,TRBV28,CASSAPPHQGGVRTEAFF,TGTGCCAGCAGTGCACCCCCCCACCAAGGGGGCGTTAGGACTGAAGCTTTCTTT
14,.,.,TRBJ1-1,TRBV10-3,CAISGGLMNTEAFF,TGTGCCATCAGTGGGGGACTGATGAACACTGAAGCTTTCTTT
13,TRBD1,.,TRBJ1-4,TRBV4-1,CASSQTGGEKLFF,TGCGCCAGCAGCCAGACAGGGGGCGAAAAACTGTTTTTT
13,TRBD1,.,TRBJ2-5,TRBV5-6,CASRRDRGETQYF,TGTGCCAGCAGGAGGGACAGAGGTGAGACCCAGTACTTC
18,TRBD2,.,TRBJ2-3,TRBV9,CASSRRGLAGGGTDTQYF,TGTGCCAGCAGCCGCCGCGGACTAGCGGGAGGTGGCACAGATACGCAGTATTTT
14,TRBD1,.,TRBJ1-4,TRBV7-9,CASSLDRDREKLFF,TGTGCCAGCAGCCTTGACAGGGATAGGGAAAAACTGTTTTTT
13,.,.,TRBJ2-4,TRBV27,CASSFVLGNIQYF,TGTGCCAGCAGTTTTGTCCTCGGGAACATTCAGTACTTC
16,.,.,TRBJ1-5,TRBV7-9,CASSRTSGGSEQPQHF,TGTGCCAGCAGCCGAACGAGCGGGGGATCGGAGCAGCCCCAGCATTTT
12,.,.,TRBJ1-1,TRBV28,CASYRVNTEAFF,TGTGCCAGCTACAGGGTCAACACTGAAGCTTTCTTT
13,.,few,TRBJ2-5,TRBV7-2,CASRLVRQETQYF,TGTGCCAGCCGACTAGTACGTCAAGAGACCCAGTACTTC
14,.,.,TRBJ2-7,TRBV6-5,CASSYGSYSYEQYF,TGTGCCAGCAGTTATGGCAGTTACTCCTACGAGCAGTACTTC
13,.,few,TRBJ2-2,TRBV3-1/TRBV3-2,CASSQPQAGELFF,TGTGCCAGCAGCCAACCCCAGGCCGGGGAGCTGTTTTTT
14,.,.,TRBJ1-5,TRBV28,CASSLEGSNQPQHF,TGTGCCAGCAGTTTGGAGGGGAGCAATCAGCCCCAGCATTTT
14,TRBD1,.,TRBJ1-1,TRBV19,CASSITGGYTEAFF,TGTGCCAGTAGTATTACAGGGGGCTACACTGAAGCTTTCTTT
17,TRBD2,many,TRBJ2-2,TRBV4-2,CASSQTSGAGDTGELFF,TGTGCCAGCAGCCAGACTAGCGGGGCGGGTGACACCGGGGAGCTGTTTTTT
14,.,.,TRBJ1-2,TRBV2,CASSAADWESGYTF,TGTGCCAGCAGCGCCGCCGATTGGGAGTCGGGCTACACCTTC
13,.,.,TRBJ1-5,TRBV6-1,CASSEYSNQPQHF,TGTGCCAGCAGTGAATATAGCAATCAGCCCCAGCATTTT
14,.,.,TRBJ1-2,TRBV28,CASSLFSQAYGYTF,TGTGCCAGCAGTTTATTTTCCCAGGCCTATGGCTACACCTTC
15,TRBD1,.,TRBJ2-2,TRBV27,CASSLTGGLTGELFF,TGTGCCAGCAGTTTGACAGGGGGGCTGACCGGGGAGCTGTTTTTT
12,.,.,TRBJ1-1,TRBV27,CASSFRGAEAFF,TGTGCCAGCAGTTTTCGGGGGGCCGAAGCTTTCTTT
15,TRBD1,.,TRBJ1-3,TRBV2,CASRDRGYSGNTIYF,TGTGCCAGCAGGGACAGGGGGTACTCTGGAAACACCATATATTTT
16,.,.,TRBJ2-3,TRBV3-1/TRBV3-2,CASSQGGGGFTDTQYF,TGTGCCAGCAGCCAAGGAGGGGGAGGGTTCACAGATACGCAGTATTTT
14,.,.,TRBJ2-3,TRBV19,CASKQGDRTDTQYF,TGTGCCAGCAAACAGGGCGACCGCACAGATACGCAGTATTTT
14,TRBD1,.,TRBJ1-5,TRBV2,CASMDRTNNQPQHF,TGTGCCAGCATGGACAGGACTAACAATCAGCCCCAGCATTTT
17,TRBD1,once,TRBJ1-4,TRBV11-2,CASSFRGQGSPNEKLFF,TGTGCCAGCAGCTTTCGGGGACAGGGGAGCCCAAATGAAAAACTGTTTTTT
15,TRBD1,.,TRBJ2-7,TRBV28,CASSLDRGTIYEQYF,TGTGCCAGCAGTTTAGACAGGGGGACTATATACGAGCAGTACTTC
13,.,.,TRBJ1-4,TRBV5-1,CASSLRGYEKLFF,TGCGCCAGCAGCTTGAGGGGGTACGAAAAACTGTTTTTT
14,TRBD1,.,TRBJ2-7,TRBV7-9,CASSLRDRYYEQYF,TGTGCCAGCAGCTTACGGGACAGGTACTACGAGCAGTACTTC
14,.,.,TRBJ2-5,TRBV28,CASSLSGFGETQYF,TGTGCCAGCAGTTTATCGGGGTTCGGGGAGACCCAGTACTTC
15,TRBD1,.,TRBJ2-5,TRBV6-5,CASSYSTDRAETQYF,TGTGCCAGCAGTTACTCGACGGACAGGGCCGAGACCCAGTACTTC
13,.,.,TRBJ1-1,TRBV5-1,CASSFGGFTEAFF,TGCGCCAGCAGCTTCGGAGGGTTCACTGAAGCTTTCTTT